These T cell receptor beta chains were read from a single sample in a study of blood T cell repertoires in COVID-19. Method: immunoSEQ multiplex PCR; TCRdb's copy keeps in-frame clones and lacks some. The sample yields 200,000 or so clones, around 84% seen once. Sequenced material: peripheral blood. These receptors were collected from a man in his forties who had recovered from COVID-19. Both conserved end residues are part of each CDR3. A D gene is named only where the DNA matches it firmly. The listing skips clone size in some rows; elsewhere it reads once, few, many or a size class.

D gene: -; V gene: TRBV5-1; clone size: -; J gene: TRBJ1-1; CDR3 DNA: TGCGCCAGCAGCTTGGGTTTGGGAGGATATCGGGGAAACACTGAAGCTTTCTTT; CDR3 protein: CASSLGLGGYRGNTEAFF
D gene: -; V gene: TRBV5-1; clone size: -; J gene: TRBJ1-3; CDR3 DNA: TGCGCCAGCAGCTTGGCGTATCAGGGGTCTTCTGGAAACACCATATATTTT; CDR3 protein: CASSLAYQGSSGNTIYF
D gene: -; V gene: TRBV21-1; clone size: -; J gene: TRBJ1-4; CDR3 DNA: TGTGCCAGCAGAACCCTGGCCTCGGACAGGGGCGGGAATGAAAAACTGTTTTTT; CDR3 protein: CASRTLASDRGGNEKLFF
D gene: -; V gene: TRBV29-1; clone size: -; J gene: TRBJ1-1; CDR3 DNA: TGCAGCGCAGACATGAGTCACACTGAAGCTTTCTTT; CDR3 protein: CSADMSHTEAFF
D gene: -; V gene: TRBV5-1; clone size: -; J gene: TRBJ2-7; CDR3 DNA: TGCGCCAGCAGCTTGGGACAGCCAGGGGTCTACGAGCAGTACTTC; CDR3 protein: CASSLGQPGVYEQYF
D gene: -; V gene: TRBV30; clone size: -; J gene: TRBJ1-4; CDR3 DNA: TGTGCCTGGAGTGTATTCCCCCCTTCAACTAATGAAAAACTGTTTTTT; CDR3 protein: CAWSVFPPSTNEKLFF
D gene: TRBD1; V gene: TRBV12-3/TRBV12-4; clone size: -; J gene: TRBJ1-6; CDR3 DNA: TGTGCCAGCAGTCGGGACAGAACTTCACCCCTCCACTTT; CDR3 protein: CASSRDRTSPLHF
D gene: TRBD2; V gene: TRBV6-6; clone size: -; J gene: TRBJ2-7; CDR3 DNA: TGTGCCAGCAGTTACTTGGCTAGCGGTCGCGAGCAGTACTTC; CDR3 protein: CASSYLASGREQYF
D gene: TRBD1; V gene: TRBV7-2; clone size: -; J gene: TRBJ1-1; CDR3 DNA: TGTGCCAGCAGGCGGACAGGGGACACTGAAGCTTTCTTT; CDR3 protein: CASRRTGDTEAFF
D gene: -; V gene: TRBV30; clone size: -; J gene: TRBJ1-2; CDR3 DNA: TGTGCCTGGAGTGTTGGAGGGACGGGGAACTATGGCTACACCTTC; CDR3 protein: CAWSVGGTGNYGYTF
D gene: -; V gene: TRBV7-9; clone size: few; J gene: TRBJ2-7; CDR3 DNA: TGTGCCAGCAGCTTCCAGGGACTCAACGAGCAGTACTTC; CDR3 protein: CASSFQGLNEQYF
D gene: TRBD1; V gene: TRBV19; clone size: -; J gene: TRBJ2-7; CDR3 DNA: TGTGCCAGTAGCGGGACAGGGGGCGCGATCGCTCAGTACTTC; CDR3 protein: CASSGTGGAIAQYF
D gene: -; V gene: TRBV6-1; clone size: -; J gene: TRBJ1-3; CDR3 DNA: TGTGCCAGCACCCTTCGGGGGTATGGAAACACCATATATTTT; CDR3 protein: CASTLRGYGNTIYF
D gene: TRBD2; V gene: TRBV3-1/TRBV3-2; clone size: once; J gene: TRBJ2-1; CDR3 DNA: TGTGCCAGCAGCCCTAGCGGGGGGGGATACAATGAGCAGTTCTTC; CDR3 protein: CASSPSGGGYNEQFF
D gene: TRBD1; V gene: TRBV7-8; clone size: -; J gene: TRBJ1-6; CDR3 DNA: TGTGCCAGCAGCGTCGACAGGGTTAGGCATAATTCACCCCTCCACTTT; CDR3 protein: CASSVDRVRHNSPLHF
D gene: -; V gene: TRBV19; clone size: -; J gene: TRBJ2-5; CDR3 DNA: TGTGCCAGTAGGGGGGCAGGAGAGACCCAGTACTTC; CDR3 protein: CASRGAGETQYF